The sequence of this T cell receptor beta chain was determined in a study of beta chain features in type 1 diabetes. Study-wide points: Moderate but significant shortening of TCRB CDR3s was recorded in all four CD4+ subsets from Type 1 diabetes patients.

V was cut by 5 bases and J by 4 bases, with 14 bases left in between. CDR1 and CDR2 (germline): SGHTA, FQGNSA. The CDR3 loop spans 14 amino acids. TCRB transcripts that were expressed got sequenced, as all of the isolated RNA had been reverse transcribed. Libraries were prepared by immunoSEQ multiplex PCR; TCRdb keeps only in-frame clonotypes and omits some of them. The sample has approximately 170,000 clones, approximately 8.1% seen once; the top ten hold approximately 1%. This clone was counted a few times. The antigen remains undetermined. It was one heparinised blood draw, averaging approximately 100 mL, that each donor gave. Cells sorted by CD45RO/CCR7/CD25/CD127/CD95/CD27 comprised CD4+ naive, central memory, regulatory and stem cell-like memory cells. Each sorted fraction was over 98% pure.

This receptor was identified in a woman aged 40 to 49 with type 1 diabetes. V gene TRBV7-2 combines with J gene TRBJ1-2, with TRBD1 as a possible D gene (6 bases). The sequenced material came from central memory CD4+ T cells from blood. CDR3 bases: TGTGCCAGCAGCCTCGGACAGACAATCTATGGCTACACCTTC. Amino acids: CASSLGQTIYGYTF.